This T cell receptor (beta chain) was captured in a study of sequential checkpoint blockade in melanoma. There are a few counts of this clone. The length of the CDR3 is 13 residues. Trimming shortened V by 6 bases and J by 15 bases, and 20 bases separated the two germline ends. Germline values: CDR1 LNHDA, CDR2 SQIVND (reference sequence). TCRdb's table, derived via immunoSEQ multiplex PCR, lists solely in-frame clones and lacks some. This table holds about 20,000 clones, 75% to 85% found once. The treatment is: randomized to nivolumab then ipilimumab (arm A) or the reverse (arm B). None of the patients previously received DNA-damaging chemotherapy.

The source was CD8+ T cells sorted from blood (inferred from file names), collected from a patient given nivolumab and ipilimumab in sequence. This clonotype originated in a human donor with melanoma. The J gene is TRBJ1-4, the V gene TRBV19; tentatively, D is TRBD1 (6 bases). CDR3 in DNA: TGTGCCAGTAGCCGTAAACAGGGACGCGAATTGTTTTTT. Its translation is CASSRKQGRELFF.